The 24 T cell receptor beta chains below come from one sample, sequenced in a study of T cell repertoires in cytomegalovirus infection. TCRdb re-called the reads through MiXCR, storing one row per CDR3 protein. The table records hundreds of thousands of distinct CDR3 sequences, approximately 31% of them present only once. What these receptors recognize is not known. The source was cultured CD8+ T cells from PBMCs, collected from culture after CMV antigen stimulation. These receptors were collected from a human donor in good health (CMV status not recorded). Some clones in this sample may be carry-over from other donors' samples.

A remark on this clonotype: This may come from a read error, since a much larger clone is one base off. CDR3 protein: CASNRDRHTGNTIYF. The CDR3 nucleotides are TGTGCCAGCAACCGAGACAGGCACACTGGAAACACCATATATTTT. V usage is TRBV7-8 and J usage is TRBJ1-3; D is perhaps TRBD1 (6 bases). Germline lookup yields CDR1 SGHVS and CDR2 FQNEAQ. V shed 7 bases and J shed 2 bases, with 15 bases lying between them. The CDR3 is made up of 15 amino acids.

This clonotype was counted many times. J is TRBJ2-6 and V is TRBV6-5; D is ambiguous. V was clipped by 0 bases and J by 1 base, with 7 bases between them. Germline assignment: CDR1 MNHEY and CDR2 SVGAGI. The CDR3 totals 16 residues. The CDR3 spells CASSYSQRSGANVLTF. The CDR3 DNA sequence: TGTGCCAGCAGTTACTCGCAGAGGTCTGGGGCCAACGTCCTGACTTTC.

This clonotype was seen a handful of times. The chain is built from TRBV7-2 and TRBJ2-5, with D perhaps TRBD2 (5 bases). Trimming cost V 5 bases and J 1 base, with 14 bases left between them. This CDR3 spans 15 amino acids. The germline CDR1 and CDR2 sequences are SGHTA and FQGNSA. The CDR3 reads CASSLGLVVQETQYF. CDR3 bases: TGTGCCAGCAGCCTTGGACTCGTGGTCCAAGAGACCCAGTACTTC.

This chain uses TRBV12-3 or TRBV12-4 with TRBJ1-3; D might be TRBD1 (5 bases). Between the trimmed V and J ends, which lost 6 bases and 0 bases, there was a span of 9 bases. CDR3 length: 14 residues. The CDR3 region is CASRGDSSGNTIYF. CDR3 coding DNA: TGTGCCAGCAGGGGAGACAGCTCTGGAAACACCATATATTTT.

This clonotype has at least ten counts. The J gene is TRBJ1-2, the V gene TRBV6-5; 12 bases align to TRBD1. The J segment lost 7 bases and the V segment lost 2 bases, leaving 5 bases of the junction unmatched. The germline V gene has CDR1 MNHEY and CDR2 SVGAGI. The CDR3 has 15 residues. The CDR3 is CASSYGTGGMSGYTF. The CDR3 region has the DNA TGTGCCAGCAGTTACGGGACAGGGGGCATGAGTGGCTACACCTTC.

At least ten counts were recorded for this clonotype. This chain uses TRBV20-1 with TRBJ1-6, with D maybe TRBD1 (5 bases). Per germline, CDR1 DFQATT and CDR2 SNEGSKA (reference sequence). V lost 1 base to trimming and J lost 10 bases, with 17 bases between them. The CDR3 has 15 amino acids. DNA of the CDR3: TGCAGTGCTAGAGTCCGGGGCCCCTTAGGATCACCCCTCCACTTT. Its protein product is CSARVRGPLGSPLHF.

The gene calls are TRBV27 and TRBJ1-5; 7 bases align to TRBD1. V shed 5 bases, J shed 6 bases, and the junction held 4 bases outside the gene matches. This CDR3 has 13 residues. Per the germline V gene, CDR1 is MNHEY and CDR2 is SMNVEV (reference sequence). The CDR3 protein is CASSRQGSQPQHF. In DNA form, the CDR3 reads TGTGCCAGCAGTCGACAGGGAAGTCAGCCCCAGCATTTT.

The CDR3 sequence is CASTASGGTQYF. The CDR3, as DNA: TGTGCCAGCACCGCGTCTGGGGGGACCCAGTACTTC. The chain joins TRBV27 to TRBJ2-5; D tentatively reads TRBD1 or TRBD2 (5 bases each). V lost 7 bases, J lost 7 bases, and 13 bases lay in between. The CDR3 extends over 12 amino acids. The germline gives CDR1 MNHEY, CDR2 SMNVEV (reference sequence).

The chain uses TRBV7-3 and TRBJ2-5; perhaps D is TRBD1 or TRBD2 (5 bases each). Germline V CDR1 and CDR2: SGHTA, FQGTGA. V was pared by 5 bases and J by 3 bases, with 16 bases between. The length of the CDR3 is 15 residues. The CDR3 is CASSPGPRREETQYF. As DNA, the CDR3 is TGTGCCAGCAGCCCGGGACCGAGAAGAGAAGAGACCCAGTACTTC.

This chain links TRBV14 with TRBJ1-1, with 8 bases fitting TRBD1. CDR1 SGHDN and CDR2 FVKESK come from the germline V gene. This CDR3 spans 15 amino acids. The trim removed 4 bases at V and 5 bases at J, leaving 9 bases unmatched. This chain's CDR3 is CASSPSRDRRTEAFF. CDR3 bases: TGTGCCAGCAGCCCGTCCCGGGACAGGAGGACTGAAGCTTTCTTT.

The J gene is TRBJ1-2, the V gene TRBV29-1; D remains unclear. The CDR3 runs to 11 residues. In germline, CDR1 is SQVTM, CDR2 ANQGSEA. Trimming stripped 0 bases from V and 7 bases from J, with 6 bases between. In DNA form, the CDR3 reads TGCAGCGTTGAAGATAGGTCTGGCTACACCTTC. Translation: CSVEDRSGYTF. The whole variable domain, filled in from reference TRBV29-1 and TRBJ1-2, reads SAVISQKPSRDICQRGTSLTIQCQVDSQVTMMFWYRQQPGQSLTLIATANQGSEATYESGFVIDKFPISRPNLTFSTLTVSNMSPEDSSIYLCSVEDRSGYTFGSGTRLTVV.

The chain couples TRBV5-6 to TRBJ2-1, with TRBD1 matching over 9 bases. CDR3 length equals 18 residues. Germline V gene data show CDR1 as SGHDT and CDR2 as YYEEEE. Losses at the gene ends were 0 bases for V and 3 bases for J; bases not matched to a gene: 10. CDR3 protein: CASSLEGQGQVIYNEQFF. CDR3 nucleotides: TGTGCCAGCAGCTTGGAAGGACAGGGGCAAGTCATCTACAATGAGCAGTTCTTC.

This chain links TRBV2 with TRBJ2-7, with 12 bases matching TRBD2. This CDR3 comprises 16 residues. Trimming removed 0 bases from V and 5 bases from J; junction bases left unmatched: 5. CDR1 is SNHLY, CDR2 FYNNEI, per germline. Here the CDR3 DNA reads TGTGCCAGCAGTGAAGCCCTTACTAGCGGGGGGAACGAGCAGTACTTC. It is translated as CASSEALTSGGNEQYF. Based on the CDR3 plus reference TRBV2 and TRBJ2-7, the full variable domain is EPEVTQTPSHQVTQMGQEVILRCVPISNHLYFYWYRQILGQKVEFLVSFYNNEISEKSEIFDDQFSVERPDGSNFTLKIRSTKLEDSAMYFCASSEALTSGGNEQYFGPGTRLTVT.

The chain recombines TRBV5-4 with TRBJ1-2; 8 nucleotides match TRBD1. CDR1 is SGHNT, CDR2 YYREEE, per germline (reference sequence). V lost 3 bases and J lost 5; bases outside the gene matches: 6. The CDR3 length is 14 residues. The CDR3 loop is CASSYHGTGYGYTF. The CDR3 nucleotides read TGTGCCAGCAGCTACCACGGGACAGGTTATGGCTACACCTTC. The variable domain in full, with the rest retrieved from reference TRBV5-4 and TRBJ1-2, is ETGVTQSPTHLIKTRGQQVTLRCSSQSGHNTVSWYQQALGQGPQFIFQYYREEENGRGNFPPRFSGLQFPNYSSELNVNALELDDSALYLCASSYHGTGYGYTFGSGTRLTVV.

This clonotype appeared many times. This sequence joins TRBV7-6 and TRBJ2-4, with 11 bases aligning to TRBD2. CDR3 length: 15 residues. Germline CDR1 reads SGHVS; CDR2 reads FNYEAQ. Trimming removed 1 base from V and 7 bases from J; junction bases left unmatched: 3. In DNA form, the CDR3 reads TGTGCCAGCAGCTTAGTAGCGGGGGGGACCAACATTCAGTACTTC. This sequence encodes CASSLVAGGTNIQYF.

The V gene is TRBV6-1, the J gene TRBJ2-5, with D perhaps being TRBD1 or TRBD2 (5 bases each). The V end lost 1 base, the J end lost 5 bases, and 14 bases lay between the germline ends. The CDR3 sequence is 15 residues long. CDR1 MNHNS and CDR2 SASEGT come from the germline V gene. The CDR3 DNA reads as TGTGCCAGCAGTGAAGGGCCGGGGCCGGGGGAGACCCAGTACTTC. It codes for CASSEGPGPGETQYF.

This clonotype was counted at least ten times. The V and J genes are TRBV4-1 and TRBJ1-1, with D possibly matching TRBD1 (6 bases). Germline loops: CDR1 MGHRA, CDR2 YSYEKL. CDR3 length: 12 amino acids. The ends were cut back, 1 base at V and 8 bases at J, with 8 bases in the middle. CDR3: CASSQVGTEAFF. The CDR3 nucleotides are TGCGCCAGCAGCCAAGTTGGGACAGAAGCTTTCTTT.

This clonotype has more than one count but fewer than ten. The rearrangement joins TRBV5-6 to TRBJ1-2, with D uncertain. Trimming pared 0 bases from V and 5 bases from J, leaving 11 bases between. The CDR3 contains 14 residues. CDR1 and CDR2 (germline): SGHDT, YYEEEE. CDR3 sequence (DNA): TGTGCCAGCAGCTTGGGAGAGCTGCGGTATGGCTACACCTTC. This translates into CASSLGELRYGYTF.

A remark on this clonotype: The germline gene is not matched at one end of the junction; a read error may be the cause. The rearrangement joins TRBV7-4 to TRBJ2-1; 11 nucleotides align to TRBD2. CDR3 length: 16 amino acids. Germline V gene lookup returns CDR1 SGHVT and CDR2 SQSDAQ. Here the CDR3 reads CVSTLSGGARYNEQFF. The CDR3 nucleotides are TGTGTCAGCACCCTTAGCGGGGGGGCGCGGTACAATGAGCAGTTCTTC.

V is TRBV6-1 and J is TRBJ2-5, with 9 bases identical to TRBD2. The CDR3 covers 15 residues. The germline gives CDR1 MNHNS, CDR2 SASEGT. The junction had 5 bases not matched to a gene; V was cut back by 5 bases and J by 1 base. The CDR3 DNA sequence: TGTGCCAGCAGTAAGCGGGGGGCCCTCCAAGAGACCCAGTACTTC. This gives the protein CASSKRGALQETQYF.

V usage is TRBV29-1 and J usage is TRBJ1-2, with unresolved D. Trimming pared 4 bases from V and 2 bases from J, leaving 8 bases between. The CDR3 runs 12 residues. CDR1 and CDR2 from the germline V gene are SQVTM and ANQGSEA. CDR3 DNA: TGCAGCGTTGTACCCCAAAACTATGGCTACACCTTC. Translation: CSVVPQNYGYTF.

CDR3 amino acids: CASSLYSGQETQYF. In nucleotides, the CDR3 is TGTGCCAGCAGTTTATACTCAGGGCAAGAGACCCAGTACTTC. The chain uses TRBV27 and TRBJ2-5; D perhaps matches TRBD1 (5 bases). The germline V and J ends were trimmed by 1 base and 2 bases, with 8 bases remaining between them. The CDR3 runs 14 residues. CDR1 MNHEY and CDR2 SMNVEV come from the germline V gene (reference sequence).

This clonotype was detected ten times or more. This chain joins TRBV7-8 and TRBJ2-1, with 9 bases that match TRBD2. The ends lost 1 base at V and 6 bases at J; junction bases unmatched: 16. This CDR3 has 19 residues. Germline values: CDR1 SGHVS, CDR2 FQNEAQ. CDR3 bases: TGTGCCAGCAGCTTAGTGGTATTAGCGGGGGTGAGGTCGTCCAATGAGCAGTTCTTC. Translation: CASSLVVLAGVRSSNEQFF.

V usage is TRBV3-1 and J usage is TRBJ2-7; D may be TRBD2 (5 bases). This CDR3 has 14 residues. V lost 1 base, J lost 2 bases, and 9 bases lay in between. The germline V gene has CDR1 LGHDT and CDR2 YNNKEL (reference sequence). CDR3: CASSQAGNPYEQYF. As DNA, the CDR3 is TGTGCCAGCAGCCAAGCCGGGAACCCCTACGAGCAGTACTTC.